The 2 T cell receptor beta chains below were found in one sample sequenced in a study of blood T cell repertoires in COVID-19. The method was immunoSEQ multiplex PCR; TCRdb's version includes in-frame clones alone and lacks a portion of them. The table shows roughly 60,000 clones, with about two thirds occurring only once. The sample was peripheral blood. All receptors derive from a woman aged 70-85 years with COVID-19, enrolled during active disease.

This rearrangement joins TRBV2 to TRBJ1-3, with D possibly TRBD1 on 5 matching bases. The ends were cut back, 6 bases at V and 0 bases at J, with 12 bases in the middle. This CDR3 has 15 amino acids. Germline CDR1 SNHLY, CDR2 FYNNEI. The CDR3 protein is CASSGGWVSGNTIYF. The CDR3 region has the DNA TGTGCCAGCAGCGGGGGATGGGTCTCTGGAAACACCATATATTTT.

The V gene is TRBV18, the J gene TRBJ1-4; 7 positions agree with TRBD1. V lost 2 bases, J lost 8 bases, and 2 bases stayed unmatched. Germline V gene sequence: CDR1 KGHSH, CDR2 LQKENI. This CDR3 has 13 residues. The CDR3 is CASSPEQGEKLFF. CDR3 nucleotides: TGTGCCAGCTCACCAGAACAGGGGGAAAAACTGTTTTTT.